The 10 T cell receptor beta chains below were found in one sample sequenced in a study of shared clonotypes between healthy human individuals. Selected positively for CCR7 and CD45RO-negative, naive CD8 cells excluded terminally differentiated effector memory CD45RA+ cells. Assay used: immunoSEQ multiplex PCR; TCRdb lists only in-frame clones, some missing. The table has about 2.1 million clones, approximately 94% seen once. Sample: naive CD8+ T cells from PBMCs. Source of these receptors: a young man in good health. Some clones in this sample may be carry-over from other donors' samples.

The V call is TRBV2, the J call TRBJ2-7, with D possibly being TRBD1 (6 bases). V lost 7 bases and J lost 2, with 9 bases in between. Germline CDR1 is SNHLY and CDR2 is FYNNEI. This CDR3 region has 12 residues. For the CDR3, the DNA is TGTGCCAGCACTGCAGGGGCCTACGAGCAGTACTTC. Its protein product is CASTAGAYEQYF.

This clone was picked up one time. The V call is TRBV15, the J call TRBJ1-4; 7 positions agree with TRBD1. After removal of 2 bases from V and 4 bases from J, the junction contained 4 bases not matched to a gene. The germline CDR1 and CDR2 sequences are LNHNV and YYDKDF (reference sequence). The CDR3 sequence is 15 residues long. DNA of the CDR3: TGTGCCACCAGCAGAAGACAGGGTTTTAATGAAAAACTGTTTTTT. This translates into CATSRRQGFNEKLFF.

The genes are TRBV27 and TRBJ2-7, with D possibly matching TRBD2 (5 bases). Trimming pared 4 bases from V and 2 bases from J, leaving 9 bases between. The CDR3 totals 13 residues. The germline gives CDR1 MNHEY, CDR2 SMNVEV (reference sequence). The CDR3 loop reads CASSWIGAYEQYF. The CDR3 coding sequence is TGTGCCAGCAGTTGGATCGGGGCCTACGAGCAGTACTTC.

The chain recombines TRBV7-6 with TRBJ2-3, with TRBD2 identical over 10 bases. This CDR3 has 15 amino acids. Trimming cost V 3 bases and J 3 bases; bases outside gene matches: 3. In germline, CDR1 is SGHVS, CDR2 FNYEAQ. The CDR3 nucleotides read TGTGCCAGCAGCTTTACTAGCGGGGCGACAGATACGCAGTATTTT. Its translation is CASSFTSGATDTQYF.

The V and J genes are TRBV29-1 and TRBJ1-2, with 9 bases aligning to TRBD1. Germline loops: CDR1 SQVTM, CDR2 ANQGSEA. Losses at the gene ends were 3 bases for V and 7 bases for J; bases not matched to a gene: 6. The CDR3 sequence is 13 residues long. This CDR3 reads CSVEGQGVGGYTF. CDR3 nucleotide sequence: TGCAGCGTTGAGGGACAGGGAGTTGGTGGCTACACCTTC.

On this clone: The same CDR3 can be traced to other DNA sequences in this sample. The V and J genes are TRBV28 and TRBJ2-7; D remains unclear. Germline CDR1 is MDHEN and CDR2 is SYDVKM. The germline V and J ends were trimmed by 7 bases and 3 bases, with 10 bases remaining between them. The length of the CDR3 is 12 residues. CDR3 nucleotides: TGTGCCAGCACTTTCGGCGGCTACGAGCAGTACTTC. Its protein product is CASTFGGYEQYF.

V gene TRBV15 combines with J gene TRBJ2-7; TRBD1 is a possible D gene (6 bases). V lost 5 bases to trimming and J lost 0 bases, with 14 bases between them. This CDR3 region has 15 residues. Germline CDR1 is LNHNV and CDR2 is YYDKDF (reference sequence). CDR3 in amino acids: CATSLEGDTSYEQYF. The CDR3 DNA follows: TGTGCCACCAGCCTCGAGGGGGACACCTCCTACGAGCAGTACTTC.

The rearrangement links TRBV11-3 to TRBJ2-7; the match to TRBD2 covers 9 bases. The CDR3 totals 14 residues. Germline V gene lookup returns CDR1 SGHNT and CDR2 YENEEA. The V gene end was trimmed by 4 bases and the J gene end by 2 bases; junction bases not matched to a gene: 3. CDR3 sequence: CASSSSGATYEQYF. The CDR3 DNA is TGTGCCAGCAGCTCTAGCGGGGCCACCTACGAGCAGTACTTC.

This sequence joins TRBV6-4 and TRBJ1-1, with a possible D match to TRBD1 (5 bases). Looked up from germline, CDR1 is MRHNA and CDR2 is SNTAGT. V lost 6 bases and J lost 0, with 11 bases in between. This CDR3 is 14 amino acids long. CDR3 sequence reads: CASSEGAMNTEAFF. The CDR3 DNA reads TGTGCCAGCAGCGAAGGGGCTATGAACACTGAAGCTTTCTTT.

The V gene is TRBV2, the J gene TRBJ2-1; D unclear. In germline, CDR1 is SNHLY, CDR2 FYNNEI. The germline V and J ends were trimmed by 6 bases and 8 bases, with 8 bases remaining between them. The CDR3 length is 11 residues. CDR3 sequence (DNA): TGTGCCAGCAGAGAATTCCATGAGCAGTTCTTC. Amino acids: CASREFHEQFF.